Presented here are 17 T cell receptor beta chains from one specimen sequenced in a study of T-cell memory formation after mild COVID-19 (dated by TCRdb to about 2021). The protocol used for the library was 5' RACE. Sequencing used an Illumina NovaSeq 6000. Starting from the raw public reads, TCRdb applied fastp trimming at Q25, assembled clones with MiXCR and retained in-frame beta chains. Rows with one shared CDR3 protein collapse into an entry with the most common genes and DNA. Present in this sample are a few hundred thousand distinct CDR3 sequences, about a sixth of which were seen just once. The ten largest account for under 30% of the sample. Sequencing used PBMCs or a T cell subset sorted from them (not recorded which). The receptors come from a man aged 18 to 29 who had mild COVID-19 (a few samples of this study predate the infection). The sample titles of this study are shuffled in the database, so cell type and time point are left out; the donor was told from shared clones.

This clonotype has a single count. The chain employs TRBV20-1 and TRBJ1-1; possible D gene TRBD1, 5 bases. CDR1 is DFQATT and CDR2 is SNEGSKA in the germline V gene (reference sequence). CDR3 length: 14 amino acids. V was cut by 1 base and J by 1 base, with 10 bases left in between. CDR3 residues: CSARVGTANTEAFF. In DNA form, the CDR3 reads TGCAGTGCTAGAGTTGGGACGGCGAACACTGAAGCTTTCTTT.

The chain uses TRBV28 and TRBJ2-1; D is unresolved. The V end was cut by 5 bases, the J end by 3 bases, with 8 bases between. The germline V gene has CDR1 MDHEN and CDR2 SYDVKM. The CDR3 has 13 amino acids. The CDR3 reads CASSKGNYNEQFF. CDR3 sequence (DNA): TGTGCCAGCAGTAAAGGGAACTACAATGAGCAGTTCTTC.

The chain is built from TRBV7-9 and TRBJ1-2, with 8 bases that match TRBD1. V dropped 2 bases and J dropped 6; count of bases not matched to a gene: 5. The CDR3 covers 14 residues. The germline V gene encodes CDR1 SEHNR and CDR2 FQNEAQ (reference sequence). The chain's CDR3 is CASSLPGGANGYTF. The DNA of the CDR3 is TGTGCCAGCAGCTTACCAGGGGGCGCAAATGGCTACACCTTC.

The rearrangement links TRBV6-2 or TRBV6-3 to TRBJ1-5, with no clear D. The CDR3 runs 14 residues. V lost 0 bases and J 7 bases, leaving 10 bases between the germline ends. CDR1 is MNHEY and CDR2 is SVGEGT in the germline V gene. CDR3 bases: TGTGCCAGCAGTTACTCTGTGGGCGGGCAGCCCCAGCATTTT. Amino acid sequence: CASSYSVGGQPQHF.

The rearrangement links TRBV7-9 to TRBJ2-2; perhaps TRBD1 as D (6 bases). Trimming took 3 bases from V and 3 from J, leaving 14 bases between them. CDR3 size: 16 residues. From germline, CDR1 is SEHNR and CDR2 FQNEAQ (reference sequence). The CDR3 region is CASSLNWGRHTGELFF. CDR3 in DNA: TGTGCCAGCAGCTTGAATTGGGGGCGGCACACCGGGGAGCTGTTTTTT.

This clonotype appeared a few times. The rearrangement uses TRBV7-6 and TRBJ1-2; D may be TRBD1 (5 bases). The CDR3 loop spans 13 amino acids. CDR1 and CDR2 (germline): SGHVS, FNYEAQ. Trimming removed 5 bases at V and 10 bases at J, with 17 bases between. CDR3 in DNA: TGTGCCAGCAGCCGGGCCGAGGGGCTTGACTACACCTTC. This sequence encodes CASSRAEGLDYTF. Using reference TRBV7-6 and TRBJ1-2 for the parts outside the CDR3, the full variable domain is GAGVSQSPRYKVTKRGQDVALRCDPISGHVSLYWYRQALGQGPEFLTYFNYEAQQDKSGLPNDRFSAERPEGSISTLTIQRTEQRDSAMYRCASSRAEGLDYTFGSGTRLTVV.

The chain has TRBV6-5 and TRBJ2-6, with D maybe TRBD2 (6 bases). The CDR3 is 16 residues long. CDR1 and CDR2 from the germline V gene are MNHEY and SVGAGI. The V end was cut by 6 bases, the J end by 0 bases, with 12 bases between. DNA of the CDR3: TGTGCCAGCAGGACACACGGGAGCTCTGGGGCCAACGTCCTGACTTTC. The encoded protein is CASRTHGSSGANVLTF.

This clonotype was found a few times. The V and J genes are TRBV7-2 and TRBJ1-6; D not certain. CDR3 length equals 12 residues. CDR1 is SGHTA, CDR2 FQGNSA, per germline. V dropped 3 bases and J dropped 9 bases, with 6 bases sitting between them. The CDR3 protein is CASSLGFSPLHF. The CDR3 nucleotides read TGTGCCAGCAGCTTGGGTTTTTCACCCCTCCACTTT.

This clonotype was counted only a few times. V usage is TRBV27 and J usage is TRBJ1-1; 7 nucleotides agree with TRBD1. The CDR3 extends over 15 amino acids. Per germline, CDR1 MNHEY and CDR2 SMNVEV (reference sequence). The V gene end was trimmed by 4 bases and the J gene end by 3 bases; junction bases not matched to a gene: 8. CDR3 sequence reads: CASSSTTGKDTEAFF. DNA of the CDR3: TGTGCCAGCAGTTCGACGACAGGGAAGGACACTGAAGCTTTCTTT.

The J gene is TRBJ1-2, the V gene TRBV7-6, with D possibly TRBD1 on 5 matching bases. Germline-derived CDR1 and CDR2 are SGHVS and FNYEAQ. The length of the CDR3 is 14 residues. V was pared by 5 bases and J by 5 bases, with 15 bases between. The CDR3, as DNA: TGTGCCAGCAGCCGAGGCGGGACGGAATATGGCTACACCTTC. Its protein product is CASSRGGTEYGYTF.

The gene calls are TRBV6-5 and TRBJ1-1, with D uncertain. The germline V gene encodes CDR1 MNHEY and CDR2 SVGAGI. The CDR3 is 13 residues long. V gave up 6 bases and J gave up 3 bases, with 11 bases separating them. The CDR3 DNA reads TGTGCCAGCAGCCAGACTCGAGACACTGAAGCTTTCTTT. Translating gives CASSQTRDTEAFF.

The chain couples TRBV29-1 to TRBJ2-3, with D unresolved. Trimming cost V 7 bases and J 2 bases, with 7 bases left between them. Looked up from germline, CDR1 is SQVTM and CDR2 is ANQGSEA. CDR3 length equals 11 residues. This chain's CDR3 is CSASDTDTQYF. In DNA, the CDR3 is TGCAGCGCCTCGGACACAGATACGCAGTATTTT.

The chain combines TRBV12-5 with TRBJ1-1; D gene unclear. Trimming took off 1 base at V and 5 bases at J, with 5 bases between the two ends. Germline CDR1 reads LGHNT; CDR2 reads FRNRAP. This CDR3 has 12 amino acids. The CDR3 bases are TGTGCTAGTGGTTTGGAGCTGACTGAAGCTTTCTTT. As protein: CASGLELTEAFF.

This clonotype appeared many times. As DNA, the CDR3 is TGTGCCAGCAGCTTTGGGACAGGGGGGACCATATATTTT. As protein: CASSFGTGGTIYF. The V and J genes are TRBV7-2 and TRBJ1-3, with TRBD1 matching over 11 bases. The CDR3 consists of 13 residues. V was pared by 3 bases and J by 10 bases, with 2 bases of the junction left unmatched. CDR1 SGHTA and CDR2 FQGNSA come from the germline V gene. Supplemented by reference TRBV7-2 and TRBJ1-3, the full variable domain reads GAGVSQSPSNKVTEKGKDVELRCDPISGHTALYWYRQSLGQGLEFLIYFQGNSAPDKSGLPSDRFSAERTGGSVSTLTIQRTQQEDSAVYLCASSFGTGGTIYFGEGSWLTVV.

CDR3 protein: CASSFSTGGPGEQYV. The CDR3 nucleotides read TGTGCCAGCAGCTTCAGCACGGGGGGCCCCGGTGAGCAGTACGTC. The genes are TRBV5-6 and TRBJ2-7, with D possibly being TRBD2 (7 bases). The ends were cut back, 2 bases at V and 7 bases at J, with 19 bases in the middle. This CDR3 has 15 amino acids. Germline CDR1 is SGHDT and CDR2 is YYEEEE.

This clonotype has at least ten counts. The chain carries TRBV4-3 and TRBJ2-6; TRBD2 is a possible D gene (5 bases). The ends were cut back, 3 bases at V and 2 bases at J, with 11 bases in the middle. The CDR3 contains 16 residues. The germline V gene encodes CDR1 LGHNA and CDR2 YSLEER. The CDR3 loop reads CASSQVSGTGANVLTF. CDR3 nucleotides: TGCGCCAGCAGCCAGGTGTCCGGGACTGGGGCCAACGTCCTGACTTTC.

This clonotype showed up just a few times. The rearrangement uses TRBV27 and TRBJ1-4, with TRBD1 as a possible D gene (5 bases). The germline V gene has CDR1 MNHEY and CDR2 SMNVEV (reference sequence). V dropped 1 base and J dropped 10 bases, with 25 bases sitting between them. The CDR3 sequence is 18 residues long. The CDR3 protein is CASSLYPFGQGSPRKLFF. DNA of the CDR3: TGTGCCAGCAGTTTATACCCCTTTGGGCAGGGAAGTCCTCGAAAACTGTTTTTT.